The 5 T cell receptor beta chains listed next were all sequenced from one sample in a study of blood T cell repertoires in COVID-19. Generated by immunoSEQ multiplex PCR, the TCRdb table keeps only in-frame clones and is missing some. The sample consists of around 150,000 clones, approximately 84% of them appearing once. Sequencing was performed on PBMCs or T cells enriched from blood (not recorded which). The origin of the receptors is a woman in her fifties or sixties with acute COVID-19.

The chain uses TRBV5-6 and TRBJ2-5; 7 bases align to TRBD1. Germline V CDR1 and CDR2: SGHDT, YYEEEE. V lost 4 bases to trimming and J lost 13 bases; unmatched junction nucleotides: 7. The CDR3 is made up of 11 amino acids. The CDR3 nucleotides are TGTGCCAGCAGCACCACAGGGGTTACGTACTTC. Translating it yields CASSTTGVTYF.

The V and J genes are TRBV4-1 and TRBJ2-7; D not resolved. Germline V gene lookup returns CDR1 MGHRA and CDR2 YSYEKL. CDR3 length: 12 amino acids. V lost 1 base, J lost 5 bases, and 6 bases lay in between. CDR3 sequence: CASSQGQNEQYF. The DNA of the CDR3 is TGCGCCAGCAGCCAAGGCCAGAACGAGCAGTACTTC.

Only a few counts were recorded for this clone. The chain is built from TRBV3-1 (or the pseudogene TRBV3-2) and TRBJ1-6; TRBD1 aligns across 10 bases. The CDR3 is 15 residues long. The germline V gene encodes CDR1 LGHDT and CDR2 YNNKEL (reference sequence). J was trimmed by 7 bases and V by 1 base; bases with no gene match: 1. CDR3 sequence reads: CASSQGQGANSPLHF. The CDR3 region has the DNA TGTGCCAGCAGCCAAGGACAGGGGGCGAATTCACCCCTCCACTTT.

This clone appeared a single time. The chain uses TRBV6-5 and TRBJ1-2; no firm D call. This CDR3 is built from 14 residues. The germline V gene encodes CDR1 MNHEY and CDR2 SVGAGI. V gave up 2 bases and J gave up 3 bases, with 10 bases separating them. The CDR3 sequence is CASSYSYRDYGYTF. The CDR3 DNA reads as TGTGCCAGCAGTTACAGTTACAGAGACTATGGCTACACCTTC.

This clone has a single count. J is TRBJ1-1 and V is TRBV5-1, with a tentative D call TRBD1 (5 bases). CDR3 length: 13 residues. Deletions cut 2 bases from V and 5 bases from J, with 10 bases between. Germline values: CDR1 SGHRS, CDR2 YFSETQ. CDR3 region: CASSFGGETEAFF. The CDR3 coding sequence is TGCGCCAGCAGCTTCGGGGGGGAGACTGAAGCTTTCTTT.